Following are 18 T cell receptor beta chains from one sample sequenced in a study of cytomegalovirus exposure and HLA in healthy donors (dated by TCRdb to the late 2010s). Library method: the immunoSEQ multiplex PCR assay. The multiplex PCR relied on a mix of 60 forward primers for TCR Vbeta segments and 13 reverse primers for TCR Jbeta segments. This is the immuneACCESS table as TCRdb keeps it, with only in-frame sequences that have V and J called. A part of the clones is gone; compared with another copy, unresolved V genes explain less than half, and the rest is unexplained. For this sample there are about 120,000 clones; just under 75% appear just once. Of the sample, around 2% falls within the top ten clones. The material sequenced was PBMCs. These receptors were collected from a human donor in good health.

This chain links TRBV7-2 with TRBJ1-2, with D perhaps matching TRBD1 (5 bases). Trimming cost V 1 base and J 2 bases, with 11 bases left between them. Germline V gives CDR1 SGHTA, CDR2 FQGNSA. The CDR3 totals 15 residues. The CDR3 reads CASSLGRAGNYGYTF. The DNA for the CDR3 is TGTGCCAGCAGCTTAGGGAGGGCAGGGAACTATGGCTACACCTTC.

This sequence joins TRBV6-1 and TRBJ1-5; 7 bases are shared with TRBD1. Germline trimming cut 4 bases from V and 5 bases from J; bases unmatched to any gene: 8. This CDR3 contains 15 residues. Germline loops: CDR1 MNHNS, CDR2 SASEGT. CDR3 in amino acids: CASSGVEGADQPQHF. CDR3 sequence (DNA): TGTGCCAGCAGTGGTGTCGAGGGGGCGGATCAGCCCCAGCATTTT.

The genes are TRBV2 and TRBJ1-1, with 10 bases lining up with TRBD1. V lost 6 bases to trimming and J lost 4 bases; unmatched junction nucleotides: 5. The CDR3 is 14 amino acids. Germline lookup yields CDR1 SNHLY and CDR2 FYNNEI. CDR3 in DNA: TGTGCCAGCAGGGGACAGGGGCGGGGCACTGAAGCTTTCTTT. It encodes CASRGQGRGTEAFF.

The chain employs TRBV30 and TRBJ1-1; 10 bases align to TRBD1. Germline V gene data show CDR1 as GTSNPN and CDR2 as SVGIG (reference sequence). Trimming removed 3 bases from V and 0 bases from J; junction bases left unmatched: 4. This CDR3 has 15 amino acids. For the CDR3, the DNA is TGTGCCTGGAGGAGGGACAGGGGATTGAACACTGAAGCTTTCTTT. It translates to CAWRRDRGLNTEAFF.

J is TRBJ2-5 and V is TRBV6-6; D is perhaps TRBD1 (6 bases). The CDR3 loop spans 15 amino acids. Germline loops: CDR1 MNHNY, CDR2 SVGAGI (reference sequence). The V gene lost 6 bases and the J gene lost 1 base, with 15 bases spanning the gap. Here the CDR3 reads CASRGTDRLQETQYF. Here the CDR3 DNA reads TGTGCCAGCAGGGGCACCGACAGGCTCCAAGAGACCCAGTACTTC.

The chain combines TRBV6-5 with TRBJ2-3, with no clear D. The CDR3 is made up of 14 amino acids. Germline loops: CDR1 MNHEY, CDR2 SVGAGI. Trimming removed 0 bases at V and 4 bases at J, with 8 bases between. CDR3 amino acids: CASSYSRSPDTQYF. For the CDR3, the DNA is TGTGCCAGCAGTTACTCGAGGTCACCAGATACGCAGTATTTT.

The V call is TRBV5-1, the J call TRBJ2-7; tentatively, D is TRBD2 (6 bases). CDR3 length equals 16 residues. Germline values: CDR1 SGHRS, CDR2 YFSETQ. Trimming removed 0 bases at V and 7 bases at J, with 20 bases between. The CDR3 region has the DNA TGCGCCAGCAGCTTGGCCGCGGGGAAAGCGGTAGGTGAGCAGTACTTC. Translated: CASSLAAGKAVGEQYF.

The chain carries TRBV6-6 and TRBJ1-5; D might be TRBD1 (5 bases). The CDR3 extends over 14 amino acids. Trimming left V 0 bases short and J 7 bases short, with 10 bases between. Looked up from germline, CDR1 is MNHNY and CDR2 is SVGAGI (reference sequence). The CDR3 sequence: CASSYSGGEQPQHF. The CDR3 nucleotides are TGTGCCAGCAGTTACTCGGGAGGGGAACAGCCCCAGCATTTT.

The chain couples TRBV5-1 to TRBJ2-5; 8 bases line up with TRBD1. V was clipped by 5 bases and J by 7 bases; unmatched bases: 13. This CDR3 has 15 residues. Germline values: CDR1 SGHRS, CDR2 YFSETQ. The CDR3 sequence: CASRRDGQGAGTQYF. As DNA, the CDR3 is TGCGCCAGCAGGCGAGACGGGCAGGGGGCTGGGACCCAGTACTTC.

CDR3 in DNA: TGTGCCAGCATGAGCGGGAGTAGATACAATGAGCAGTTCTTC. It translates to CASMSGSRYNEQFF. The V call is TRBV27, the J call TRBJ2-1; 8 nucleotides match TRBD2. CDR3 length: 14 residues. Germline trimming cut 7 bases from V and 4 bases from J; bases unmatched to any gene: 6. Germline V gene sequence: CDR1 MNHEY, CDR2 SMNVEV (reference sequence).

This clone was counted a single time. CDR3 in amino acids: CASSFSRQRGQPQHF. DNA of the CDR3: TGTGCCAGCAGTTTCTCGCGGCAAAGAGGGCAGCCCCAGCATTTT. The V call is TRBV2, the J call TRBJ1-5; D is unresolved. The CDR3 runs 15 residues. The V and J ends lost 5 bases and 7 bases respectively, with 18 bases between them. Germline V CDR1 and CDR2: SNHLY, FYNNEI.

This rearrangement joins TRBV19 to TRBJ1-3; 8 bases line up with TRBD1. The germline V gene encodes CDR1 LNHDA and CDR2 SQIVND (reference sequence). CDR3 length: 14 amino acids. Trimming took 6 bases from V and 2 from J; bases not matched to a gene: 3. This CDR3 reads CASSPTGAGNTIYF. In DNA form, the CDR3 reads TGTGCCAGTAGCCCGACAGGGGCTGGAAACACCATATATTTT.

J is TRBJ2-3 and V is TRBV11-3; TRBD2 is a possible D gene (5 bases). This CDR3 has 13 residues. Trimming cost V 1 base and J 8 bases, with 10 bases left between them. Germline V gene data show CDR1 as SGHNT and CDR2 as YENEEA. CDR3 in amino acids: CASSLVVGGTQYF. In DNA, the CDR3 is TGTGCCAGCAGCTTAGTGGTCGGAGGTACGCAGTATTTT.

The chain uses TRBV6-1 and TRBJ1-6; D gene ambiguous. V gave up 3 bases and J gave up 6 bases, with 6 bases separating them. CDR3 size: 13 residues. Germline V gene lookup returns CDR1 MNHNS and CDR2 SASEGT. CDR3: CASSDGFNSPLHF. The CDR3 DNA reads TGTGCCAGCAGTGATGGCTTTAATTCACCCCTCCACTTT.

This clone was detected only a few times. CDR3 sequence: CASSPHRGGTQYF. The CDR3, as DNA: TGTGCCAGCTCACCACACCGGGGTGGGACCCAGTACTTC. This chain connects TRBV18 to TRBJ2-5, with a possible D match to TRBD2 (5 bases). V was trimmed by 1 base and J by 7 bases, leaving 10 bases between them. The length of the CDR3 is 13 residues. Germline V gives CDR1 KGHSH, CDR2 LQKENI.

The rearrangement links TRBV19 to TRBJ2-6; 8 bases map to TRBD1. After removal of 6 bases from V and 0 bases from J, the junction contained 13 bases not matched to a gene. The CDR3 contains 19 residues. Germline-derived CDR1 and CDR2 are LNHDA and SQIVND (reference sequence). The CDR3 DNA reads TGTGCCAGTAGGTCCTTTAGGCAGGGGGCTAACTCTGGGGCCAACGTCCTGACTTTC. Translating it yields CASRSFRQGANSGANVLTF. The variable domain in full, with the rest retrieved from reference TRBV19 and TRBJ2-6, is DGGITQSPKYLFRKEGQNVTLSCEQNLNHDAMYWYRQDPGQGLRLIYYSQIVNDFQKGDIAEGYSVSREKKESFPLTVTSAQKNPTAFYLCASRSFRQGANSGANVLTFGAGSRLTVL.

The J gene is TRBJ1-2, the V gene TRBV7-2, with TRBD1 identical over 9 bases. This CDR3 contains 17 residues. After removal of 4 bases from V and 7 bases from J, the junction contained 16 bases not matched to a gene. CDR1 is SGHTA, CDR2 FQGNSA, per germline. CDR3 sequence reads: CASSSLGGRTGGAGYTF. Here the CDR3 DNA reads TGTGCCAGCAGCTCGTTAGGGGGGAGAACAGGGGGCGCTGGCTACACCTTC. The full variable domain, with the rest looked up from reference TRBV7-2 and TRBJ1-2, is GAGVSQSPSNKVTEKGKDVELRCDPISGHTALYWYRQSLGQGLEFLIYFQGNSAPDKSGLPSDRFSAERTGGSVSTLTIQRTQQEDSAVYLCASSSLGGRTGGAGYTFGSGTRLTVV.

The chain uses TRBV10-2 and TRBJ1-1; maybe TRBD1 (6 bases). In germline, CDR1 is WSHSY, CDR2 SAAADI. This CDR3 is 13 amino acids long. Trimming took 7 bases from V and 0 from J, leaving 9 bases between them. The CDR3 nucleotides are TGCGCCAGCACTAGGGACATGAACACTGAAGCTTTCTTT. This sequence encodes CASTRDMNTEAFF.